This record looks at one T cell receptor beta chain sequence and its context. The antigen is undetermined. Sequencing used immunoSEQ multiplex PCR; TCRdb keeps in-frame clones, though not all of them. The sample includes more than 50,000 clones, approximately 57% seen only once; the top ten take about 15%. This entry is derived from a study of cytotoxic CD8 clonotypes in ibrutinib-treated CLL. Overall study context: It was after a median 12 months of treatment, range 6 to 36, that response samples were taken. Among the samples, the mean was roughly 260,000 productive templates and approximately 94,000 productive rearrangements. Study-level results: Clonality was higher at baseline than in age-matched healthy donors and tracked circulating CD8+ T-cell counts.

Trimming shortened V by 0 bases and J by 4 bases, and 5 bases separated the two germline ends. The germline gives CDR1 GTSNPN, CDR2 SVGIG (reference sequence). CDR3 length: 12 amino acids. The J gene is TRBJ2-3, the V gene TRBV30, with a possible D match to TRBD2 (5 bases). This TCR came from a human donor with chronic lymphocytic leukemia. The sample in question was PBMCs, obtained after 12 months of ibrutinib treatment. This chain's CDR3 is CAWSVGADTQYF. The CDR3 DNA is TGTGCCTGGAGTGTGGGAGCAGATACGCAGTATTTT.